This T cell receptor beta chain was recovered during a study of shared clonotypes between healthy human individuals. Findings and caveats of the study: Generation probability values for non-shared clonotypes were lower than those for clonotypes shared by all four donors. Generally, naive subsets (rather than memory subsets) showed larger estimated richness. In having few donors, the study represented limited genetic and exposure-history diversity.

As concerns this clone: The antigen is not known.

The CDR3 is 12 residues long. The V and J ends lost 8 bases and 5 bases respectively, with 12 bases between them. Germline V gene data show CDR1 as WSHSY and CDR2 as SAAADI. Per sorted-subset replicate PCR, input was approximately 210 ng DNA, representing about 29,000 T cell genomes. The method was immunoSEQ multiplex PCR; TCRdb's version includes in-frame clones alone and lacks a portion of them. The top ten hold about 0.13% of the sample, which has some 2 million clones, 85% to 95% seen once. The rearrangement links TRBV10-2 to TRBJ1-2; D is ambiguous. Source material: naive CD4+ T cells sorted from blood. Subset denoted: CD45RA+ positively selected. This TCR was sampled from a man younger than 30 in good health. For the CDR3, the DNA is TGCGCCAGCGCAACGGTGGTGTATGGCTACACCTTC. It yields the protein CASATVVYGYTF.